This note documents a single T cell receptor (beta chain) sequence. Its antigen is not identified. The data were taken from a study of siplizumab effects on memory and regulatory T cells. The study's findings and limits: Naive T cells looked more diverse than memory cells and looked like major alloresponse contributors. Only a minor fraction of alloreactive clones mapped to unstimulated subsets.

The repertoire was sequenced with immunoSEQ multiplex PCR; TCRdb's copy has only in-frame clones and lacks some. The table has 80,000 to 95,000 clones, 95% seen once. CDR1 and CDR2 from the germline V gene are MNHEY and SMNVEV (reference sequence). The V and J ends lost 2 bases and 6 bases, in that order; junction bases with no gene match: 12. The CDR3 loop spans 16 amino acids. Sequencing was carried out using CD8+ T cells sorted from blood. The chain employs TRBV27 and TRBJ1-2, with TRBD1 identical over 7 bases. This TCR derives from a human donor in good health. CDR3 sequence: CASSLSPRTGRDGYTF. The CDR3 DNA reads as TGTGCCAGCAGTTTAAGCCCCCGGACAGGAAGGGATGGCTACACCTTC.